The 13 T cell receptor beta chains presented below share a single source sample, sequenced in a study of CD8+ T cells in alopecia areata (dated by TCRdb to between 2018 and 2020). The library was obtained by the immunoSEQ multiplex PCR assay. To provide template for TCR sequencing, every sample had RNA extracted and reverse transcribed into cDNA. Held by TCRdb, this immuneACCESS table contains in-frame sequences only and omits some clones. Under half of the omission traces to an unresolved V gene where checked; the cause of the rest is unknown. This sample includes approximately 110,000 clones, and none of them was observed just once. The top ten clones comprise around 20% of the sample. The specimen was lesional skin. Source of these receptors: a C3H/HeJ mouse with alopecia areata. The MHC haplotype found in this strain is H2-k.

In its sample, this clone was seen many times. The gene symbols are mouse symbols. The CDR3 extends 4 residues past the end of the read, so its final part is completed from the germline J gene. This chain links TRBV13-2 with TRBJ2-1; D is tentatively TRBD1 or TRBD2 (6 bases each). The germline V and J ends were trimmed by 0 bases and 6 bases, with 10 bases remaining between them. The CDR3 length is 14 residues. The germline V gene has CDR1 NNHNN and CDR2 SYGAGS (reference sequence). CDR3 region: CASGDGGRGAEQFF. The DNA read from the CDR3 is TGTGCCAGCGGTGATGGGGGGCGCGGTGCT.

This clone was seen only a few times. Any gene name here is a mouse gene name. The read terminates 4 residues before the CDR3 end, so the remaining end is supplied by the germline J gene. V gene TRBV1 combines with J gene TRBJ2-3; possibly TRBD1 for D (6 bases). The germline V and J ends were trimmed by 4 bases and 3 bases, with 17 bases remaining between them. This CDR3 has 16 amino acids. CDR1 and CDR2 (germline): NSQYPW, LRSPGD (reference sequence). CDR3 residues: CTCSVEQGGLAETLYF. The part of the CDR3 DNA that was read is TGCACCTGCAGTGTCGAACAGGGTGGGTTGGCAGAA.

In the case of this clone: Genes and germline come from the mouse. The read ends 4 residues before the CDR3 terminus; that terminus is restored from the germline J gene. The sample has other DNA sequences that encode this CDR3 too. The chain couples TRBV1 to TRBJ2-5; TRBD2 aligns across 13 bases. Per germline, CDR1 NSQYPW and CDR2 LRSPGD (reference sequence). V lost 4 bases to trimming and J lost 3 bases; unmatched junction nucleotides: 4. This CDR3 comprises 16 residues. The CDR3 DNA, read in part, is TGCACCTGCAGTGGCGGGACTGGGGGGGGTCAAGAC. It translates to CTCSGGTGGGQD. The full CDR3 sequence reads CTCSGGTGGGQDTQYF. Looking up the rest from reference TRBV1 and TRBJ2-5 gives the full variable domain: VTLLEQNPRWRLVPRGQAVNLRCILKNSQYPWMSWYQQDLQKQLQWLFTLRSPGDKEVKSLPGADYLATRVTDTELRLQVANMSQGRTLYCTCSGGTGGGQDTQYFGPGTRLLVL.

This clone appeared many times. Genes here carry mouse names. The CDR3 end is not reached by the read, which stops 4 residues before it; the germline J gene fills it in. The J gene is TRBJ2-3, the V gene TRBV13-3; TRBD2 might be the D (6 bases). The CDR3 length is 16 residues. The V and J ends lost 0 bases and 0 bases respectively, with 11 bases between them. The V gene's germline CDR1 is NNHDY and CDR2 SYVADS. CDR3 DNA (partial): TGTGCCAGCAGTGATGGGTTGGGGACTAGTGCAGAA. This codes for CASSDGLGTSAE. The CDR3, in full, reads CASSDGLGTSAETLYF.

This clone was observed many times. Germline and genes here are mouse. This chain's CDR3 is CASSPWDREVAEQFF. The sequenced part of the CDR3 DNA is TGTGCCAGCAGTCCCTGGGACAGGGAGGTGGCT. This sequence joins TRBV13-3 and TRBJ2-1; 9 nucleotides line up with TRBD1. The observed sequence ends 4 residues before the CDR3 terminus, with the missing tail filled in from the germline J gene. This CDR3 is 15 amino acids long. Germline loops: CDR1 NNHDY, CDR2 SYVADS.

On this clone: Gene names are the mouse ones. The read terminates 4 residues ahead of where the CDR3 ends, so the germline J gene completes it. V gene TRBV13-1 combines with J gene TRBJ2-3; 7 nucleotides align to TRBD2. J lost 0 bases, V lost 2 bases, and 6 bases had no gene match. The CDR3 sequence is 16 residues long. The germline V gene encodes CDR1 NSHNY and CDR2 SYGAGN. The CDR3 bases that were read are TGTGCCAGCAGTGAGAGAAGACTGGGTAGTGCAGAA. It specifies CASSERRLGSAE. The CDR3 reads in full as CASSERRLGSAETLYF.

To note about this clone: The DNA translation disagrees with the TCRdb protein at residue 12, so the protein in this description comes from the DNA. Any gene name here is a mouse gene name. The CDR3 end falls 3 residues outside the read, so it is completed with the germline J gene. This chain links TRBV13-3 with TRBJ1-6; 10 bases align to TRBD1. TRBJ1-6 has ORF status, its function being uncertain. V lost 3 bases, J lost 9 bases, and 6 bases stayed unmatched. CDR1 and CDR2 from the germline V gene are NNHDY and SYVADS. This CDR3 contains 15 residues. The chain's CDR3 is CASSGQTGGRSPLYF. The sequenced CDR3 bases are TGTGCCAGCAGTGGGCAGACAGGGGGCCGTTCGCCC.

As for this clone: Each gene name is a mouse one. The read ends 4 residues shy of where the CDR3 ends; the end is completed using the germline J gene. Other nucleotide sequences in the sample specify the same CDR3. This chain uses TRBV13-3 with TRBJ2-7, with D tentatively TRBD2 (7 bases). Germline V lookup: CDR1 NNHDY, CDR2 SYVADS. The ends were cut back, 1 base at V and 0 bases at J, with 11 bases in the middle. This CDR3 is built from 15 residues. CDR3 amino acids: CASSDTGGLSYEQYF. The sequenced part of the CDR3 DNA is TGTGCCAGCAGTGATACCGGGGGGCTCTCCTAT.

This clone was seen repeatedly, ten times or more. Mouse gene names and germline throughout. The CDR3 loop is CASSGDWGYAEQFF. The CDR3 bases that were read are TGTGCCAGCAGTGGGGACTGGGGATATGCT. This rearrangement joins TRBV13-3 to TRBJ2-1; 10 bases are a match to TRBD2. Coverage ceases 4 residues before the CDR3 finishes, and the germline J gene fills in the end. The V gene end was trimmed by 3 bases and the J gene end by 4 bases; junction bases not matched to a gene: 1. Germline V CDR1 and CDR2: NNHDY, SYVADS. CDR3 length: 14 amino acids.

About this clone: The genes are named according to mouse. CDR3 in amino acids: CASSDSGVSSAETLYF. The CDR3 bases that were read are TGTGCCAGCAGTGATAGTGGGGTCTCTAGTGCAGAA. The rearrangement links TRBV13-3 to TRBJ2-3; tentative D call: TRBD2 (5 bases). With the read ending 4 residues before the CDR3 end, the germline J gene is used to fill in that end. Between the trimmed V and J ends, which lost 1 base and 0 bases, there was a span of 12 bases. In germline, CDR1 is NNHDY, CDR2 SYVADS. This CDR3 has 16 amino acids.

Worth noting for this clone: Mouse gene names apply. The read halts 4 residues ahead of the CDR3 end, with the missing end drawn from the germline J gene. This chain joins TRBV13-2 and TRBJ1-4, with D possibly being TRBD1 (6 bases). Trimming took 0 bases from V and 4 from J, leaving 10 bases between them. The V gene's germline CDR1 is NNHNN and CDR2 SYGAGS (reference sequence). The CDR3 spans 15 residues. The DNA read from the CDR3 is TGTGCCAGCGGTGATGGGGACAAATACAACGAA. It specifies CASGDGDKYNE. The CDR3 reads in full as CASGDGDKYNERLFF.

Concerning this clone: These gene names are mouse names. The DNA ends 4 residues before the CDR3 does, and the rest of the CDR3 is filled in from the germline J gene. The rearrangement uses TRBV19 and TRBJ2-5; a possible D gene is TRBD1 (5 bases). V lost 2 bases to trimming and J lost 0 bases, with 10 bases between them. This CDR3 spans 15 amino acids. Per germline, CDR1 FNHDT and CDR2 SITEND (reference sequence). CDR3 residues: CASSIPGLNQDTQYF. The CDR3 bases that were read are TGTGCCAGCAGTATTCCAGGGCTTAACCAAGAC.

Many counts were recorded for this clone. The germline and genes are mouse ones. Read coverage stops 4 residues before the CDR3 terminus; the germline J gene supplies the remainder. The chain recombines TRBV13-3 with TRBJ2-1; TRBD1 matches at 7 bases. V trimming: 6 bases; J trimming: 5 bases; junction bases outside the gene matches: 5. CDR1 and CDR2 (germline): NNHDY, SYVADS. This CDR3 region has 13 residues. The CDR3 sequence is CASTQGVDAEQFF. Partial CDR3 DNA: TGTGCCAGCACCCAGGGGGTCGATGCT.